The rows below give T cell receptor beta chains drawn from one sample of a study of T cells in localized non-small cell lung cancer. The table came from immunoSEQ multiplex PCR; TCRdb's copy has only in-frame clones and leaves some out. The table has 4,300 or so clones, about 30% seen once. The sample in question was lung tumor tissue, obtained before any cancer treatment. These receptors came from a male donor aged 60 or over with stage I lung adenocarcinoma. CDR3s include the opening cysteine and the closing phenylalanine or tryptophan. Each record gives: V gene, clone size, J gene, D gene, CDR3 protein, CDR3 DNA. The D gene is left open where the match is weak. Clone sizes are given selectively: once, few, many, or a class where the clone is expanded.

V: TRBV30
size: NA
J: TRBJ1-3
D: TRBD1
CDR3: CAWKGKGANSGNTIYF
DNA: TGTGCCTGGAAGGGGAAGGGGGCCAACTCTGGAAACACCATATATTTT

V: TRBV12-5
size: large
J: TRBJ1-4
D: NA
CDR3: CASGIGTDNEKLFF
DNA: TGTGCTAGTGGTATTGGGACGGACAATGAAAAACTGTTTTTT

V: TRBV14
size: few
J: TRBJ1-5
D: NA
CDR3: CASSQAGYNQPQHF
DNA: TGTGCCAGCAGCCAAGCAGGGTACAATCAGCCCCAGCATTTT

V: TRBV9
size: medium-sized
J: TRBJ2-3
D: TRBD1
CDR3: CASSPYGTGSDTQYF
DNA: TGTGCCAGCAGCCCGTACGGGACAGGATCAGATACGCAGTATTTT

V: TRBV9
size: medium-sized
J: TRBJ2-5
D: NA
CDR3: CASSPEGTSGVQETQYF
DNA: TGTGCCAGCAGCCCCGAGGGGACTTCGGGGGTCCAAGAGACCCAGTACTTC

V: TRBV28
size: NA
J: TRBJ2-7
D: NA
CDR3: CASSLAGAEHEQYF
DNA: TGTGCCAGCAGTTTGGCGGGGGCCGAGCACGAGCAGTACTTC

V: TRBV6-8
size: NA
J: TRBJ1-1
D: NA
CDR3: CASSYGGAPGTEAFF
DNA: TGTGCCAGCAGTTACGGGGGGGCCCCGGGCACTGAAGCTTTCTTT

V: TRBV19
size: NA
J: TRBJ1-1
D: NA
CDR3: CASRGDVNTEAFF
DNA: TGTGCCAGTAGAGGGGATGTGAACACTGAAGCTTTCTTT

V: TRBV9
size: NA
J: TRBJ2-7
D: NA
CDR3: CASSELGQAYEQYF
DNA: TGTGCCAGCAGTGAATTGGGGCAGGCCTACGAGCAGTACTTC

V: TRBV30
size: NA
J: TRBJ2-7
D: NA
CDR3: CAWSVGLYEQYF
DNA: TGTGCCTGGAGTGTTGGTTTGTACGAGCAGTACTTC

V: TRBV11-3
size: few
J: TRBJ2-1
D: NA
CDR3: CASSLEVSGKEQFF
DNA: TGTGCCAGCAGCTTAGAAGTCTCAGGCAAGGAGCAGTTCTTC

V: TRBV30
size: NA
J: TRBJ1-2
D: TRBD1
CDR3: CAWGRQGAKGYTF
DNA: TGTGCCTGGGGTCGACAGGGGGCGAAGGGCTACACCTTC

V: TRBV5-1
size: NA
J: TRBJ1-4
D: TRBD1
CDR3: CASSLDPRGQATNEKLFF
DNA: TGCGCCAGCAGCTTGGACCCCAGGGGGCAGGCAACTAATGAAAAACTGTTTTTT

V: TRBV11-3
size: NA
J: TRBJ1-4
D: NA
CDR3: CASSDGGKVEKLFF
DNA: TGTGCCAGCAGCGACGGGGGAAAGGTTGAAAAACTGTTTTTT

V: TRBV12-5
size: NA
J: TRBJ1-1
D: TRBD1
CDR3: CASAPTGDTEAFF
DNA: TGTGCTAGTGCCCCGACAGGGGACACTGAAGCTTTCTTT

V: TRBV4-1
size: few
J: TRBJ2-3
D: NA
CDR3: CASSPGTPYAGTQYF
DNA: TGCGCCAGCAGCCCCGGGACACCATATGCAGGTACGCAGTATTTT

V: TRBV11-3
size: NA
J: TRBJ2-3
D: NA
CDR3: CASSLDRGTDTQYF
DNA: TGTGCCAGCAGCTTAGACAGAGGGACAGATACGCAGTATTTT

V: TRBV30
size: few
J: TRBJ2-3
D: NA
CDR3: CAWTTAATDTQYF
DNA: TGTGCCTGGACTACCGCCGCCACAGATACGCAGTATTTT

V: TRBV2
size: NA
J: TRBJ2-1
D: TRBD2
CDR3: CASFGGGSSYNEQFF
DNA: TGTGCCAGCTTTGGCGGGGGGAGCTCCTACAATGAGCAGTTCTTC

V: TRBV11-3
size: few
J: TRBJ2-1
D: TRBD2
CDR3: CASSLFSSGGAGEQFF
DNA: TGTGCCAGCAGCTTGTTTTCCAGCGGGGGGGCTGGTGAGCAGTTCTTC

V: TRBV6-8
size: NA
J: TRBJ2-3
D: TRBD1
CDR3: CAIRKDRGVDTQYF
DNA: TGTGCCATCAGGAAAGACAGGGGAGTGGATACGCAGTATTTT

V: TRBV11-3
size: large
J: TRBJ2-2
D: NA
CDR3: CASGTAKQGNTGELFF
DNA: TGTGCCAGCGGGACGGCTAAACAGGGGAACACCGGGGAGCTGTTTTTT

V: TRBV5-1
size: once
J: TRBJ2-3
D: NA
CDR3: CASAVGGPASDTQYF
DNA: TGCGCCAGCGCCGTGGGGGGCCCAGCCTCAGATACGCAGTATTTT

V: TRBV30
size: NA
J: TRBJ1-6
D: NA
CDR3: CAWTGRGNSPLHF
DNA: TGTGCCTGGACAGGGAGGGGGAATTCACCCCTCCACTTT

V: TRBV6-8
size: NA
J: TRBJ2-2
D: NA
CDR3: CASRTQENTGELFF
DNA: TGTGCCAGCAGGACACAGGAGAACACCGGGGAGCTGTTTTTT

V: TRBV4-1
size: NA
J: TRBJ2-3
D: NA
CDR3: CASSQVGSTDTQYF
DNA: TGCGCCAGCAGCCAAGTCGGGAGCACAGATACGCAGTATTTT

V: TRBV6-8
size: few
J: TRBJ2-6
D: TRBD1
CDR3: CASTPDREANVLTF
DNA: TGTGCCAGCACCCCCGACAGGGAGGCCAACGTCCTGACTTTC

V: TRBV6-7
size: NA
J: TRBJ2-7
D: TRBD1
CDR3: CASRGDRGEQYF
DNA: TGTGCCAGCAGAGGGGACAGGGGCGAGCAGTACTTC

V: TRBV30
size: NA
J: TRBJ1-4
D: NA
CDR3: CAWSTGTNEKLFF
DNA: TGTGCCTGGAGTACAGGGACTAATGAAAAACTGTTTTTT